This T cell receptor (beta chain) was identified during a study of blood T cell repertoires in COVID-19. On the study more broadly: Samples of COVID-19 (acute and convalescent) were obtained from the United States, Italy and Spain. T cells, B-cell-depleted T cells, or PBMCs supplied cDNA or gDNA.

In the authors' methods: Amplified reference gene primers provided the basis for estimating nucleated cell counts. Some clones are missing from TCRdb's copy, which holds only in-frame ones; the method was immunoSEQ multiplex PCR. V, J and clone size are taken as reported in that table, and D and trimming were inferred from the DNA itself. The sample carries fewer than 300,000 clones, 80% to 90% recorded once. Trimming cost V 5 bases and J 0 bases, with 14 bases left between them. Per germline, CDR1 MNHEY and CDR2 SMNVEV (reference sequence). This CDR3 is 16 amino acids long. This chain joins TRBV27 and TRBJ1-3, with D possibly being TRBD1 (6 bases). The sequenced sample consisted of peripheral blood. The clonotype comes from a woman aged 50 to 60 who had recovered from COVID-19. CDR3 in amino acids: CASSPFRGLSGNTIYF. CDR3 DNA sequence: TGTGCCAGCAGTCCCTTCAGGGGTCTCTCTGGAAACACCATATATTTT.